These 10 T cell receptor beta chains share one sample of origin, sequenced in a study of blood T cell repertoires in COVID-19. The repertoire was sequenced with immunoSEQ multiplex PCR; TCRdb's copy has only in-frame clones and lacks some. Of about 64,000 clones detected, about 88% appear once; the ten largest clones hold approximately 40%. The material sequenced was peripheral blood. The receptor source for this set is a woman aged 60-75 years with COVID-19, enrolled during active disease.

The chain has TRBV5-6 and TRBJ2-4; a possible D gene is TRBD1 (5 bases). CDR1 is SGHDT and CDR2 is YYEEEE in the germline V gene. CDR3 length: 14 residues. V was shortened by 0 bases and J by 4 bases, with 8 bases between the two germline ends. CDR3 region: CASSLGQKKNIQYF. CDR3 DNA sequence: TGTGCCAGCAGCTTGGGACAGAAAAAAAACATTCAGTACTTC.

The CDR3 spells CASSEEGSNEKLFF. The CDR3 coding sequence is TGTGCCAGCAGTGAAGAAGGGAGTAATGAAAAACTGTTTTTT. The rearrangement uses TRBV2 and TRBJ1-4; D remains unclear. Germline CDR1 and CDR2: SNHLY and FYNNEI. The CDR3 is made up of 14 amino acids. Deletions cut 1 base from V and 4 bases from J, with 7 bases between.

The rearrangement joins TRBV4-1 to TRBJ2-2; weak D call: TRBD2 (5 bases). The CDR3 has 15 amino acids. Trimming stripped 4 bases from V and 4 bases from J, with 13 bases between. Germline V lookup: CDR1 MGHRA, CDR2 YSYEKL. For the CDR3, the DNA is TGCGCCAGCAGCCGAGCGGAAACGGGCACCGGGGAGCTGTTTTTT. It translates to CASSRAETGTGELFF.

This chain connects TRBV7-9 to TRBJ2-1; maybe TRBD1 (5 bases). Trimming shortened V by 5 bases and J by 3 bases, and 8 bases separated the two germline ends. This CDR3 contains 13 residues. The germline CDR1 and CDR2 sequences are SEHNR and FQNEAQ (reference sequence). The CDR3 DNA follows: TGTGCCAGCAGCCAGGGATTCTACAATGAGCAGTTCTTC. This translates into CASSQGFYNEQFF.

This chain connects TRBV7-8 to TRBJ2-3, with 10 nucleotides matching TRBD2. The CDR3 is made up of 16 amino acids. J gave up 4 bases and V 4 bases, and 8 bases lay outside the gene matches. Germline V gene lookup returns CDR1 SGHVS and CDR2 FQNEAQ. In DNA form, the CDR3 reads TGTGCCAGCAGCTCCTATGGACTAGCGGCTTCAGATACGCAGTATTTT. Its protein product is CASSSYGLAASDTQYF.

The chain has TRBV5-4 and TRBJ2-1; unclear D gene. This CDR3 has 14 amino acids. Germline CDR1 and CDR2: SGHNT and YYREEE (reference sequence). Trimming took 1 base from V and 0 from J, leaving 5 bases between them. CDR3 DNA sequence: TGTGCCAGCAGCTTGTCGAGCTCCTACAATGAGCAGTTCTTC. Residues: CASSLSSSYNEQFF.

V and J are TRBV6-1 and TRBJ2-3; 7 bases are a match to TRBD2. From germline, CDR1 is MNHNS and CDR2 SASEGT. This CDR3 is built from 16 residues. V shed 4 bases, J shed 4 bases, and the junction held 11 bases outside the gene matches. This CDR3 reads CASSGILAPPPDTQYF. The CDR3 nucleotides are TGTGCCAGCAGTGGGATACTAGCGCCCCCCCCAGATACGCAGTATTTT.

V and J are TRBV18 and TRBJ1-3; D might be TRBD1 (5 bases). Germline CDR1 KGHSH, CDR2 LQKENI. The CDR3 has 16 residues. V lost 6 bases and J 2 bases, leaving 17 bases between the germline ends. The CDR3 loop is CASSLQEGLTGNTIYF. The DNA of the CDR3 is TGTGCCAGCTCTCTACAGGAGGGTTTAACTGGAAACACCATATATTTT.

The CDR3 loop reads CASSFKGGADTQYF. The CDR3 nucleotides read TGTGCCAGCAGCTTCAAGGGGGGGGCAGATACGCAGTATTTT. This rearrangement joins TRBV5-4 to TRBJ2-3; D perhaps matches TRBD2 (7 bases). CDR1 is SGHNT and CDR2 is YYREEE in the germline V gene (reference sequence). CDR3 size: 14 residues. V lost 2 bases, J lost 4 bases, and 11 bases lay in between.

The genes are TRBV7-2 and TRBJ2-1, with 7 bases fitting TRBD2. J lost 9 bases, V lost 1 base, and 3 bases had no gene match. Germline values: CDR1 SGHTA, CDR2 FQGNSA. The CDR3 covers 13 residues. The CDR3 spells CASSLGTRGEQFF. CDR3 sequence (DNA): TGTGCCAGCAGCTTAGGGACTAGGGGTGAGCAGTTCTTC.